This paragraph reports one TCR beta chain. This record belongs to a study of cytomegalovirus exposure and HLA in healthy donors. The CDR3 runs 13 residues. The germline CDR1 and CDR2 sequences are GTSNPN and SVGIG (reference sequence). V lost 8 bases to trimming and J lost 5 bases, with 15 bases between them. The PCR made use of 60 Vbeta and 13 Jbeta primers. The data were produced by immunoSEQ multiplex PCR, yet TCRdb's version contains in-frame clones alone and is incomplete. This sample yields approximately 82,000 clones, of which 62% are seen a single time; approximately 5% belongs to the top ten.

Material: PBMCs. The clonotype originates from a woman in her 30s in good health and CMV-seropositive. The V and J genes are TRBV30 and TRBJ1-4, with D perhaps TRBD1 (6 bases). The CDR3 loop is CAREGQLNEKLFF. The CDR3 DNA follows: TGTGCCCGGGAAGGACAGTTAAATGAAAAACTGTTTTTT.